The following is a T cell receptor beta chain sequence with its context. Antigen specificity is unknown. This may arise from a read error, as a much more abundant clone is one base away. The entry originates in a study of T cells in Graves' hyperthyroidism and ophthalmopathy. The source material, RNA transcripts, was used to amplify TCR beta CDR3 regions. Using the HTBI primer set, a first-round RT-PCR was run on the TCR CDR3. MiXCR was run by TCRdb on the multiplex PCR reads, yielding one entry per CDR3 protein. The repertoire holds about 640,000 distinct CDR3 sequences, with nearly 45% as singletons. General study points: A 13 V-J model separated ophthalmopathy from stable hyperthyroidism. Most thyroid clonotypes with frequency above 0.001 were detected in blood. Ophthalmopathy onset followed model prediction by a median approximately seven months.

The V gene's germline CDR1 is MNHNS and CDR2 SASEGT. The CDR3 contains 13 residues. The chain uses TRBV6-1 and TRBJ1-4; D uncertain. The sequence derives from an adult man with Graves' disease, either hyperthyroidism or ophthalmopathy (not recorded which). The sample comprised peripheral blood or thyroid tissue (not recorded which). The CDR3 spells CAGSQGRDEKLFF. In DNA, the CDR3 is TGTGCCGGCAGCCAAGGACGGGATGAAAAACTGTTTTTT.